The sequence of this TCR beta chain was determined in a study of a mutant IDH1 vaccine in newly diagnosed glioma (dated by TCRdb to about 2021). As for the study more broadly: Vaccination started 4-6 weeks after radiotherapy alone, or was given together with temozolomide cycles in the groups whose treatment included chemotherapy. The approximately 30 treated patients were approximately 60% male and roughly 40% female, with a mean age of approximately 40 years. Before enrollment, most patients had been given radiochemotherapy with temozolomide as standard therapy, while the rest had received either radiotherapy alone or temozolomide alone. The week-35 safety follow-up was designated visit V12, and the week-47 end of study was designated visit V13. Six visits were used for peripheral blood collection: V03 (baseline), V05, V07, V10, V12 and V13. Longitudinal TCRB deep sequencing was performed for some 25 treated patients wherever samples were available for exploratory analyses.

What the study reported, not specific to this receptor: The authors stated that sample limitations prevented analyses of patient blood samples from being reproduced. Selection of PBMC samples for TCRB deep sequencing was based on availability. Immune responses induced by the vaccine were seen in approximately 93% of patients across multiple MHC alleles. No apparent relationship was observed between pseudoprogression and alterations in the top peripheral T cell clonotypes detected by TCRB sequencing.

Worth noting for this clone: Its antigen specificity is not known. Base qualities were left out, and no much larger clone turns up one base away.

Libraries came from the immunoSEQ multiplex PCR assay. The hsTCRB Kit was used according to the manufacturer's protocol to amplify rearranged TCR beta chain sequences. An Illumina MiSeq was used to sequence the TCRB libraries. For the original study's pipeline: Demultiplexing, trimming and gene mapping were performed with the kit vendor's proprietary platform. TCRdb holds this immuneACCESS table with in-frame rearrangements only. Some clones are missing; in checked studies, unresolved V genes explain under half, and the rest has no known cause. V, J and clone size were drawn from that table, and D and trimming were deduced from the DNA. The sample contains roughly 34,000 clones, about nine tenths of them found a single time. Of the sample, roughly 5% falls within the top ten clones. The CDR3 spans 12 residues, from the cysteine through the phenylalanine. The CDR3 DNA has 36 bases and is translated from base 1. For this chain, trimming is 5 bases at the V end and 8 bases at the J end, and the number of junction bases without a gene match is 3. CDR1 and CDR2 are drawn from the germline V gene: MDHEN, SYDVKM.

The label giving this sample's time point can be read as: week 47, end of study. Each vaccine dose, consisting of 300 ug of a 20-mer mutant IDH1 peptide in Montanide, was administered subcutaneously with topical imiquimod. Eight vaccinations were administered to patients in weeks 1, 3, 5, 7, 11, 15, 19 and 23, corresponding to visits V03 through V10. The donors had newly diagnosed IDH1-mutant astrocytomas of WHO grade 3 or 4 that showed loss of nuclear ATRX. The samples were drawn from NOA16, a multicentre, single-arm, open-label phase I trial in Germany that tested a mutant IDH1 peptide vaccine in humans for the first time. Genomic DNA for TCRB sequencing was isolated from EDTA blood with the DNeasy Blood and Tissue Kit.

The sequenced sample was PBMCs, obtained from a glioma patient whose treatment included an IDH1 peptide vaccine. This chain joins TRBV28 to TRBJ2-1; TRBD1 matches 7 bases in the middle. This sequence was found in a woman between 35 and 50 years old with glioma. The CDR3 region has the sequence CASSAGTDEQFF. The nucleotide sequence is TGTGCCAGCAGTGCCGGGACAGATGAGCAGTTCTTC.